At least ten counts were recorded for the clone carrying this TCR beta chain. Its target is not known. These data originate in a study of spatial heterogeneity in lung cancer. Study context: Across the raw uncorrected reads, a unique TCR and UMI combination was observed, on average, more than ten times. The study's findings and limits: Ubiquitous expanded tumor TCRs appeared in blood more at resection than follow-up.

Time point meaning: sample taken at primary tumor resection. The donor group consisted of roughly 70 patients who had untreated, early-stage non-small cell lung cancer. Whole RNA, which was extracted from tumor, nontumor lung tissue or frozen PBMC, was sequenced without any cell sorting. This CDR3 comprises 13 residues. V lost 2 bases to trimming and J lost 5 bases; unmatched junction nucleotides: 2. The germline V gene has CDR1 LGHDT and CDR2 YNNKEL (reference sequence). TCRdb recomputed calls from the 5' RACE reads with MiXCR, one row per CDR3 protein. The repertoire holds about 48,000 distinct CDR3 sequences, less than 6% seen once, with 11% in the top ten.

The sequence derives from a male donor with early-stage non-small cell lung cancer. Specimen: PBMCs, collected at surgery. The chain combines TRBV3-1 with TRBJ1-1; 7 bases are shared with TRBD1. The DNA for the CDR3 is TGTGCCAGCAGCCAATACAGGGGTACTGAAGCTTTCTTT. This translates into CASSQYRGTEAFF.